This is a list of T cell receptor beta chains from one sample in a study of CD8+CD57+ T cells in acquired aplastic anemia. TCRdb itself ran the reads through MiXCR, one entry per CDR3 protein. The data contain approximately 300,000 distinct CDR3 sequences, under 65% of them singletons. What was sequenced was sorted CD4+, CD8+, or CD8+CD57+ T cells (not recorded which) from PBMCs. Receptor source: a human donor with aplastic anemia. CDR3s include the opening cysteine and the closing phenylalanine or tryptophan. The D gene is left open where the match is weak. Size tells how often a clone was seen (once, few, many) or the class of an expanded clone, and some rows leave it out.

J gene | clone size | D gene | V gene | CDR3 length | CDR3 DNA | CDR3 protein
TRBJ2-5 | NA | NA | TRBV2 | 13 | TGTGCCAGCAGTGAGTTGGAGGGGGAGACCCAGTACTTC | CASSELEGETQYF
TRBJ1-1 | NA | NA | TRBV19 | 14 | TGTGCCAGTAGACAGGGAGGAATGAACACTGAAGCTTTCTTT | CASRQGGMNTEAFF
TRBJ2-7 | NA | NA | TRBV7-9 | 16 | TGTGCCAGCAGCTTACTGGGGGCTCCACCACTCTACGAGCAGTACTTC | CASSLLGAPPLYEQYF
TRBJ1-2 | many | NA | TRBV6-4 | 11 | TGTGCCAGCTCCCTAGACGGAGCCTACACCTTC | CASSLDGAYTF
TRBJ2-5 | NA | TRBD2 | TRBV7-3 | 18 | TGTGCCAGCAGCGTTGAGGGTGCGACTAGCGGGAGTCCAGAGACCCAGTACTTC | CASSVEGATSGSPETQYF
TRBJ2-3 | few | NA | TRBV7-2 | 12 | TGTGCCAGCAGCCATAATCAAGATACGCAGTATTTT | CASSHNQDTQYF
TRBJ2-1 | NA | NA | TRBV10-1 | 15 | TGCGCCAGCAGTGAGGTGGGGGGTTTCGCCAATGAGCAGTTCTTC | CASSEVGGFANEQFF
TRBJ2-5 | many | TRBD2 | TRBV7-9 | 15 | TGTGCCAGCAGCTTATCTAGCGGGAGCTCGGAGACCCAGTACTTC | CASSLSSGSSETQYF
TRBJ1-2 | NA | NA | TRBV19 | 14 | TGTGCCACCAAAATGGGCCCAGCTAACTATGGCTACACCTTC | CATKMGPANYGYTF
TRBJ2-3 | NA | TRBD2 | TRBV5-4 | 15 | TGTGCCAGCAGCTCTACTAGCGGGAGGGCAGATACGCAGTATTTT | CASSSTSGRADTQYF
TRBJ2-7 | many | TRBD2 | TRBV19 | 16 | TGTGCCAGTAGTCTAATAGCGGGAGATGTTAACTACGAGCAGTACTTC | CASSLIAGDVNYEQYF
TRBJ2-1 | many | TRBD2 | TRBV24-1 | 16 | TGTGCCACCAGTGATTTGGGGGACTACCGGGGGAATGAGCAGTTCTTC | CATSDLGDYRGNEQFF
TRBJ2-1 | many | NA | TRBV29-1 | 11 | TGCAGCGTTGCTAGTTTCGATGAGCAGTTCTTC | CSVASFDEQFF
TRBJ1-6 | NA | NA | TRBV7-9 | 13 | TGTGCCAGCAGCCCCCGGACCGAGACACCCCTCCACTTT | CASSPRTETPLHF
TRBJ1-2 | many | TRBD1 | TRBV4-2 | 15 | TGTGCCAGCAGCCAAGATAGGGACAGCACCTATGGCTACACCTTC | CASSQDRDSTYGYTF
TRBJ2-3 | NA | NA | TRBV19 | 15 | TGTGCCAGTAGTCCCGGGTTTTCCTTCCCAGATACGCAGTATTTT | CASSPGFSFPDTQYF
TRBJ2-1 | NA | NA | TRBV2 | 14 | TGTGCCAGCAGTGACAGGGGGGATGAGGATGAGCAGTTCTTC | CASSDRGDEDEQFF
TRBJ2-1 | few | TRBD2 | TRBV5-1 | 17 | TGCGCCAGCAGTAAGGGGACTAGCGGGGGCGCAGGTAATGAGCAGTTCTTC | CASSKGTSGGAGNEQFF
TRBJ2-7 | NA | TRBD1 | TRBV19 | 15 | TGTGCCAGTAGTACGAGACAGGGGGTGAAATACGAGCAGTACTTC | CASSTRQGVKYEQYF
TRBJ2-7 | NA | TRBD1 | TRBV10-1 | 14 | TGCGCCAGCCAGAGGGACAGGGGGCAGGGCGAGCAGTACTTC | CASQRDRGQGEQYF
TRBJ2-1 | many | TRBD2 | TRBV5-1 | 15 | TGCGCCAGCAGCTTGGTAACTAGCGGGTACAATGAGCAGTTCTTC | CASSLVTSGYNEQFF
TRBJ2-7 | many | NA | TRBV7-9 | 13 | TGTGCCAGCAGCCAAGAAGAACGCTACGAGCAGTACTTC | CASSQEERYEQYF
TRBJ2-7 | NA | NA | TRBV7-2 | 13 | TGTGCCAGCAGCTTATCTAGCCTGGGCGAGCAGTACTTC | CASSLSSLGEQYF